This T cell receptor (beta chain) was found in a study of spatial heterogeneity in lung cancer. All TCR cDNA molecules were individually tagged with a unique molecular identifier. TCRdb reanalysed the 5' RACE reads using MiXCR and keeps one entry per CDR3 protein. The data show about 29,000 distinct CDR3 sequences, about 8.8% seen once. Sample time point: sample taken at primary tumor resection. From tumor, nontumor lung or frozen PBMC, whole RNA was taken unsorted for sequencing. Donation came from around 72 patients with untreated early-stage non-small cell lung cancer. This clonotype was seen at least ten times. Its specificity is not known. V gave up 0 bases and J gave up 16 bases, with 11 bases separating them. CDR3 size: 11 residues. Germline CDR1 and CDR2: SGHNT and YYREEE (reference sequence). Notes on the study in general: Tumor TCRs that were ubiquitous and expanded showed up in blood more at resection than follow-up.

The sample in question was PBMCs, obtained at surgery. The sequence was collected from a female donor with early-stage non-small cell lung cancer. The chain is built from TRBV5-4 and TRBJ2-1; D gene uncertain. The CDR3 spells CASSLGPSLFF. The CDR3 DNA follows: TGTGCCAGCAGCTTGGGTCCGAGTCTTTTCTTC.